A selection of T cell receptor beta chains follows, all from one sample in a study of CD8+CD57+ T cells in acquired aplastic anemia. MiXCR, run by TCRdb on the reads, gives a single entry per CDR3 protein. The sample includes about 110,000 distinct CDR3 sequences, around 53% of them seen just once. Material: sorted CD4+, CD8+, or CD8+CD57+ T cells (not recorded which) from PBMCs. The receptor set was obtained from a human donor in good health, serving as a control. The CDR3 runs from the conserved cysteine through the conserved F or W. A D gene is named only where the DNA matches it firmly. Clone size is given for some rows only: seen once, a few or many times, or a class if the clone is expanded.

clone_size	cdr3_length	v_call	d_call	j_call	cdr3_nt	cdr3_aa
many	14	TRBV27	NA	TRBJ1-5	TGTGCCAGCAGTTTTGCACCTACCAATCAGCCCCAGCATTTT	CASSFAPTNQPQHF
many	14	TRBV25-1	NA	TRBJ2-7	TGTGCCAGCAGTCCACTAACAGCCTTTGTGGAGCAGTACTTC	CASSPLTAFVEQYF
NA	14	TRBV25-1	NA	TRBJ2-3	TGTGCCAGCAGTGGTGTTGGCAGCACAGATACGCAGTATTTT	CASSGVGSTDTQYF
many	17	TRBV13	TRBD2	TRBJ2-1	TGTGCCAGCAGCCCCGCCGGGCTAGCGGGGGGAGGGGGTGAGCAGTTCTTC	CASSPAGLAGGGGEQFF
many	13	TRBV20-1	TRBD2	TRBJ2-1	TGCAGTGCTAAGACTAGCGGAGACAATGAGCAGTTCTTC	CSAKTSGDNEQFF
few	19	TRBV25-1	TRBD2	TRBJ2-3	TGTGCCAGCAGCCAAGCCCAAATACTAGCGGGGGGGCCCCCAGATACGCAGTATTTT	CASSQAQILAGGPPDTQYF
few	14	TRBV2	TRBD2	TRBJ2-7	TGTGCCAGCAGGAAACTAGCGTCAGCCCACGAGCAGTACTTC	CASRKLASAHEQYF
NA	16	TRBV25-1	TRBD1	TRBJ1-6	TGTGCCAGCAGTGCGAACAGGGGACCCTATAATTCACCCCTCCACTTT	CASSANRGPYNSPLHF
NA	14	TRBV11-1	TRBD1	TRBJ2-1	TGTGCCAGCAGAACCGGGACAGGGGTCAATGAGCAGTTCTTC	CASRTGTGVNEQFF
NA	13	TRBV6-2/TRBV6-3	NA	TRBJ1-1	TGTGCCAGCAGTTACACTTCTTACACTGAAGCTTTCTTT	CASSYTSYTEAFF
NA	13	TRBV2	TRBD1	TRBJ1-2	TGTGCCAGCAGTCGGACAGGGGACTATGGCTACACCTTC	CASSRTGDYGYTF